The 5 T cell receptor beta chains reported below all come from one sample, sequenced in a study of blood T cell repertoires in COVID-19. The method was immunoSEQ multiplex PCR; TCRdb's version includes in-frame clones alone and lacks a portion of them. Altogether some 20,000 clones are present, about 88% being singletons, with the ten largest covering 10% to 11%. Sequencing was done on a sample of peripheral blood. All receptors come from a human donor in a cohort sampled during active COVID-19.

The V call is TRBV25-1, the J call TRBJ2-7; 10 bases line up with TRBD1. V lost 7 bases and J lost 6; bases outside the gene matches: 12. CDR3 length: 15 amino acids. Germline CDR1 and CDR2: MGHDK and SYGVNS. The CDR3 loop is CASKRGTGTGAEQYF. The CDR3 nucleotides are TGTGCCAGCAAGCGAGGTACCGGGACAGGGGCCGAGCAGTACTTC.

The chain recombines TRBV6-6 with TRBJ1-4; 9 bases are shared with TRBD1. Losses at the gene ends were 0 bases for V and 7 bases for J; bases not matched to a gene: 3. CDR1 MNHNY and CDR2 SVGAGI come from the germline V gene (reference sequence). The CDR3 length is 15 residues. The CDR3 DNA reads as TGTGCCAGCAGTTACTCGAAGGACAGGGGTGAAAAACTGTTTTTT. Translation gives CASSYSKDRGEKLFF.

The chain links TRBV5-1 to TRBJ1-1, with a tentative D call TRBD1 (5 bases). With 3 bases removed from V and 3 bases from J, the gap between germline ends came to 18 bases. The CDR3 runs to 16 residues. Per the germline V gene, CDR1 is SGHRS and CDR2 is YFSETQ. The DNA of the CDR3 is TGCGCCAGCAGCTCCAATTTAAGACAGAGAGACACTGAAGCTTTCTTT. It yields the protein CASSSNLRQRDTEAFF.

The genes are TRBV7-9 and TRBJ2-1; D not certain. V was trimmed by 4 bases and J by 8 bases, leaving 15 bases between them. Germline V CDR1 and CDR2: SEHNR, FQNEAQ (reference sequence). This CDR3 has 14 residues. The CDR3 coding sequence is TGTGCCAGCAGCTCCAGCCGGCAGGTCCATGAGCAGTTCTTC. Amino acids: CASSSSRQVHEQFF.

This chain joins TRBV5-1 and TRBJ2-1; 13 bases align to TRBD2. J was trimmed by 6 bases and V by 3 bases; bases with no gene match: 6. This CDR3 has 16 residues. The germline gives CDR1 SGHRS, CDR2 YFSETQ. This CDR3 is CASSSGGTSGINEQFF. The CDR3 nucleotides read TGCGCCAGCAGCTCGGGAGGGACTAGCGGGATCAATGAGCAGTTCTTC.